These T cell receptor beta chains were read from a single sample in a study of blood T cell repertoires in COVID-19. Libraries were prepared by immunoSEQ multiplex PCR; TCRdb keeps only in-frame clonotypes and omits some of them. The table includes more than 20,000 clones, 85% to 90% detected once. The sample taken for sequencing was peripheral blood. The source is a woman aged 55-69 years with active COVID-19. The CDR3 runs from the conserved cysteine through the conserved F or W. D genes are given only for firm matches. Clone size is not always given. Where it is, it says once, few, many or a class for expanded clones.

15	TRBV30	TRBD2	.	TRBJ2-1	CAWSVGLAGANEQFF	TGTGCCTGGAGTGTGGGACTAGCGGGAGCTAATGAGCAGTTCTTC
14	TRBV28	TRBD1	once	TRBJ1-1	CASRRDRGLTEAFF	TGTGCCAGCAGGCGGGACAGGGGGCTGACTGAAGCTTTCTTT
11	TRBV20-1	TRBD1	.	TRBJ2-7	CSGDRTYEQYF	TGCAGTGGGGACAGAACCTACGAGCAGTACTTC
16	TRBV10-1	TRBD1	.	TRBJ2-7	CASRPTTGPDGGEQYF	TGCGCCAGCAGGCCTACGACAGGGCCGGATGGTGGCGAGCAGTACTTC
12	TRBV5-8	.	.	TRBJ1-3	CASSLRGYTIYF	TGTGCCAGCAGCTTAAGGGGGTACACCATATATTTT
15	TRBV18	.	.	TRBJ2-7	CASSPVWGGLDEQYF	TGTGCCAGCTCACCGGTGTGGGGCGGTTTAGACGAGCAGTACTTC
19	TRBV9	TRBD2	.	TRBJ2-6	CASSGRAGDPRGGANVLTF	TGTGCCAGCAGCGGACGAGCGGGGGACCCTCGAGGCGGGGCCAACGTCCTGACTTTC
13	TRBV6-2/TRBV6-3	.	.	TRBJ2-1	CASSYGGYNEQFF	TGTGCCAGCAGTTACGGCGGTTACAATGAGCAGTTCTTC
16	TRBV27	TRBD1	.	TRBJ2-3	CASSLSQGDNTDTQYF	TGTGCCAGCAGTTTAAGTCAGGGGGACAACACAGATACGCAGTATTTT
23	TRBV6-1	TRBD1	.	TRBJ2-1	CASSEALTLDRGPGDPFLDEQFF	TGTGCCAGCAGTGAAGCATTAACATTAGACAGGGGGCCAGGAGACCCGTTTCTGGATGAGCAGTTCTTC
11	TRBV11-2	.	once	TRBJ2-5	CASSSEETQYF	TGTGCCAGCAGCTCGGAAGAGACCCAGTACTTC
14	TRBV13	TRBD2	.	TRBJ2-1	CASRVAGGPDEQFF	TGTGCCAGCAGGGTAGCGGGAGGGCCGGATGAGCAGTTCTTC
16	TRBV9	TRBD2	.	TRBJ2-1	CASSLPGTSGLDEQFF	TGTGCCAGCAGCTTACCCGGGACTAGCGGGCTCGATGAGCAGTTCTTC
17	TRBV9	.	.	TRBJ2-1	CASSVALQKSSYNEQFF	TGTGCCAGCAGCGTAGCCCTCCAAAAGAGCTCCTACAATGAGCAGTTCTTC
17	TRBV13	TRBD2	once	TRBJ2-3	CASSSRPTGLVADTQYF	TGTGCCAGCAGCTCCCGCCCTACCGGACTAGTCGCAGATACGCAGTATTTT
16	TRBV5-1	TRBD1	.	TRBJ2-2	CASSLGQIANTGELFF	TGCGCCAGCAGCCTGGGACAGATCGCGAACACCGGGGAGCTGTTTTTT
16	TRBV4-1	TRBD2	.	TRBJ2-3	CASSQILAGGEDTQYF	TGCGCCAGCAGCCAAATACTAGCGGGAGGGGAAGATACGCAGTATTTT
16	TRBV7-3	TRBD2	.	TRBJ2-5	CASSLSGGRGQETQYF	TGTGCCAGCAGCTTAAGCGGCGGGAGAGGGCAAGAGACCCAGTACTTC
13	TRBV3-1/TRBV3-2	.	.	TRBJ1-6	CASSINPNSPLHF	TGTGCCAGCAGCATAAATCCGAATTCACCCCTCCACTTT
16	TRBV18	.	.	TRBJ1-3	CASSPTLTASGNTIYF	TGTGCCAGCTCACCTACTTTAACAGCCTCTGGAAACACCATATATTTT
17	TRBV12-5	TRBD2	.	TRBJ2-1	CASGGGLAGVLGNEQFF	TGTGCTAGTGGTGGGGGACTAGCGGGAGTTTTAGGGAATGAGCAGTTCTTC
20	TRBV28	.	once	TRBJ1-1	CASSFSGLLGPTGKNTEAFF	TGTGCCAGCAGTTTTTCGGGTTTGTTGGGCCCCACAGGGAAGAACACTGAAGCTTTCTTT
16	TRBV27	TRBD2	once	TRBJ2-5	CASTTLAGAGTETQYF	TGTGCCAGCACTACATTAGCGGGAGCCGGAACGGAGACCCAGTACTTC
17	TRBV7-9	TRBD2	.	TRBJ2-7	CASSRWSGRARSYEQYF	TGTGCCAGCAGCCGGTGGTCCGGGAGGGCCCGATCCTACGAGCAGTACTTC
15	TRBV3-1/TRBV3-2	TRBD1	.	TRBJ1-1	CASSRSGTGNTEAFF	TGTGCCAGCAGCCGGTCCGGGACAGGGAACACTGAAGCTTTCTTT
13	TRBV30	.	.	TRBJ1-1	CAWSVTRDTEAFF	TGTGCCTGGAGTGTAACCAGGGACACTGAAGCTTTCTTT
14	TRBV5-3	TRBD2	.	TRBJ2-1	CARSLTSGYNEQFF	TGTGCCAGAAGCCTGACTAGCGGCTACAATGAGCAGTTCTTC
12	TRBV30	.	.	TRBJ1-4	CAWTGLSEKLFF	TGTGCCTGGACAGGGCTCAGTGAAAAACTGTTTTTT